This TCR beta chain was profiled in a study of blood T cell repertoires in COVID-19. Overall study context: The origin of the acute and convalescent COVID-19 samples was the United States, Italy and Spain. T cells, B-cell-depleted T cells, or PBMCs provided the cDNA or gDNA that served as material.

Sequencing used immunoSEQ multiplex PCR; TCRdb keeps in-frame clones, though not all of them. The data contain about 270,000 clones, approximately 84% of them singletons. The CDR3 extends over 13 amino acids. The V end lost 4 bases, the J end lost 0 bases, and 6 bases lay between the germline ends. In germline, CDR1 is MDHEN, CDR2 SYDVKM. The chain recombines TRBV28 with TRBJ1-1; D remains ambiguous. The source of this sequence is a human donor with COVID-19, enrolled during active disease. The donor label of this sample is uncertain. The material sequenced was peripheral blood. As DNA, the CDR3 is TGTGCCAGCAGTTCCCGGTTGAACACTGAAGCTTTCTTT. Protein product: CASSSRLNTEAFF.